A single sample is the source of the 13 T cell receptor beta chains below, sequenced in a study of cytomegalovirus exposure and HLA in healthy donors. 60 Vbeta and 13 Jbeta primers were used in PCR. Assay used: immunoSEQ multiplex PCR; TCRdb lists only in-frame clones, some missing. The repertoire has 110,000 or so clones, approximately 80% of them found once; the top ten carry less than 5.5%. The sample comprised PBMCs. These receptors all come from a woman aged 25 to 45 in good health and CMV-seropositive.

This clone was picked up one time. V is TRBV28 and J is TRBJ2-5, with 13 bases fitting TRBD2. This CDR3 region has 18 residues. CDR1 and CDR2 (germline): MDHEN, SYDVKM. J gave up 0 bases and V 5 bases, and 9 bases lay outside the gene matches. The CDR3 sequence: CASSPWTSGGGYQETQYF. The CDR3 DNA is TGTGCCAGCAGTCCATGGACTAGCGGGGGCGGTTACCAAGAGACCCAGTACTTC. The complete variable domain, with remaining parts taken from reference TRBV28 and TRBJ2-5, reads DVKVTQSSRYLVKRTGEKVFLECVQDMDHENMFWYRQDPGLGLRLIYFSYDVKMKEKGDIPEGYSVSREKKERFSLILESASTNQTSMYLCASSPWTSGGGYQETQYFGPGTRLLVL.

V gene TRBV5-1 combines with J gene TRBJ2-1, with TRBD2 matching 8 bases. This CDR3 has 15 amino acids. The V gene end was trimmed by 3 bases and the J gene end by 4 bases; junction bases not matched to a gene: 6. Germline V gene sequence: CDR1 SGHRS, CDR2 YFSETQ. The CDR3, as DNA: TGCGCCAGCAGCTCCAATAGCGGGACATACAATGAGCAGTTCTTC. Protein: CASSSNSGTYNEQFF.

The V gene is TRBV11-3, the J gene TRBJ2-1; possible D gene TRBD2, 5 bases. In germline, CDR1 is SGHNT, CDR2 YENEEA. With 4 bases removed from V and 10 bases from J, the gap between germline ends came to 8 bases. The CDR3 is made up of 11 amino acids. CDR3 DNA: TGTGCCAGCAGCTCTGGACTGGAGCAGTTCTTC. It codes for CASSSGLEQFF.

The chain carries TRBV2 and TRBJ1-6; weak D call: TRBD1 (5 bases). V lost 6 bases to trimming and J lost 4 bases, with 19 bases between them. CDR3 size: 17 residues. CDR1 is SNHLY and CDR2 is FYNNEI in the germline V gene. This chain's CDR3 is CASRLRQTQSYNSPLHF. In nucleotides, the CDR3 is TGTGCCAGCAGACTTAGACAGACCCAAAGTTATAATTCACCCCTCCACTTT.

The gene calls are TRBV13 and TRBJ2-7; 11 positions match TRBD2. The J segment lost 5 bases and the V segment lost 4 bases, leaving 7 bases of the junction unmatched. Germline V CDR1 and CDR2: PRHDT, FYEKMQ (reference sequence). The CDR3 consists of 15 residues. The CDR3 here is CASSSTSGSFHEQYF. The CDR3 DNA is TGTGCCAGCAGCTCCACTAGCGGGAGTTTCCACGAGCAGTACTTC.

The chain uses TRBV6-1 and TRBJ2-7; D is perhaps TRBD1 (5 bases). The CDR3 runs to 15 residues. The germline gives CDR1 MNHNS, CDR2 SASEGT. V lost 10 bases to trimming and J lost 0 bases, with 19 bases between them. In nucleotides, the CDR3 is TGTGCCATCCCGAGGCTCAGGACATCCTCCTACGAGCAGTACTTC. This sequence encodes CAIPRLRTSSYEQYF.

J is TRBJ2-7 and V is TRBV5-1, with 7 bases lining up with TRBD2. The CDR3 runs to 14 residues. Unmatched junction bases numbered 2, after V lost 0 bases and J lost 2 bases. Germline loops: CDR1 SGHRS, CDR2 YFSETQ. The CDR3 here is CASSLGGGTYEQYF. CDR3 nucleotides: TGCGCCAGCAGCTTGGGGGGGGGTACCTACGAGCAGTACTTC.

The chain employs TRBV18 and TRBJ1-2, with 8 bases identical to TRBD1. V lost 6 bases and J lost 8; bases outside the gene matches: 14. From germline, CDR1 is KGHSH and CDR2 LQKENI. The CDR3 is 15 amino acids. The DNA of the CDR3 is TGTGCCAGCTCGGAACTTTCGGACAGGGAGGACGGCTACACCTTC. This encodes CASSELSDREDGYTF.

The chain links TRBV6-5 to TRBJ2-2; D gene uncertain. This CDR3 is built from 12 residues. The V and J ends lost 6 bases and 6 bases respectively, with 8 bases between them. CDR1 MNHEY and CDR2 SVGAGI come from the germline V gene. Here the CDR3 reads CASRSIAGELFF. CDR3 DNA: TGTGCCAGCAGATCAATTGCCGGGGAGCTGTTTTTT.

The rearrangement links TRBV7-2 to TRBJ1-5; D ambiguous. V dropped 1 base and J dropped 7 bases, with 8 bases sitting between them. CDR3 length equals 13 residues. Germline-derived CDR1 and CDR2 are SGHTA and FQGNSA. For the CDR3, the DNA is TGTGCCAGCAGCTTAGGGCGGCGACAGCCCCAGCATTTT. It yields the protein CASSLGRRQPQHF.

This chain uses TRBV11-2 with TRBJ2-1; no clear D gene. The CDR3 consists of 14 residues. Germline CDR1 and CDR2: SGHAT and FQNNGV. Trimming took 2 bases from V and 0 from J, leaving 5 bases between them. CDR3 sequence (DNA): TGTGCCAGCAGCTTACCGAGCTCCTACAATGAGCAGTTCTTC. Translating it yields CASSLPSSYNEQFF.

This clone was observed a handful of times. The J gene is TRBJ1-6, the V gene TRBV27; 8 bases line up with TRBD1. V gave up 2 bases and J gave up 7 bases; unmatched junction bases: 4. CDR1 MNHEY and CDR2 SMNVEV come from the germline V gene (reference sequence). CDR3 length: 15 residues. This chain's CDR3 is CASSLGTGKNSPLHF. CDR3 sequence (DNA): TGTGCCAGCAGTTTAGGGACAGGAAAAAATTCACCCCTCCACTTT.

The V and J genes are TRBV10-1 and TRBJ1-5; tentatively, D is TRBD1 (6 bases). The germline V and J ends were trimmed by 10 bases and 4 bases, with 17 bases remaining between them. Germline assignment: CDR1 WNHNN and CDR2 SYGVQD (reference sequence). CDR3 length equals 14 residues. The CDR3 nucleotides read TGCGCCATCCCTTGGGGGGGCGGGAATCAGCCCCAGCATTTT. Translated, it gives CAIPWGGGNQPQHF.